The 29 T cell receptor beta chains given below trace back to one sample, sequenced in a study of T cells in Graves' hyperthyroidism and ophthalmopathy. Amplification targeted TCR beta CDR3 regions from RNA transcripts. The HTBI primer set was used in a first-round RT-PCR of the TCR CDR3. TCRdb re-called the multiplex PCR reads through MiXCR, storing one row per CDR3 protein. Of 530,000 or so distinct CDR3 sequences listed, approximately 44% are singletons. Sequences were obtained from peripheral blood or thyroid tissue (not recorded which). The receptors come from a woman aged 18-30 years with Graves' hyperthyroidism.

This chain joins TRBV6-6 and TRBJ1-1, with TRBD1 as a possible D gene (5 bases). CDR3 length: 11 amino acids. V was cut by 6 bases and J by 8 bases, with 10 bases left in between. The germline V gene has CDR1 MNHNY and CDR2 SVGAGI (reference sequence). Here the CDR3 DNA reads TGTGCCAGCAGGCTAGAGGGGGAAGCTTTCTTT. It is translated as CASRLEGEAFF.

This clonotype appeared many times. The chain recombines TRBV29-1 with TRBJ2-7; 8 bases line up with TRBD2. The CDR3 sequence is 18 residues long. Losses at the gene ends were 3 bases for V and 0 bases for J; bases not matched to a gene: 16. Germline lookup yields CDR1 SQVTM and CDR2 ANQGSEA. The CDR3 DNA reads TGCAGCGTTGAGGCTAGCGGGTTCCTACGTGGGGGCTCCTACGAGCAGTACTTC. Its translation: CSVEASGFLRGGSYEQYF.

V is TRBV2 and J is TRBJ2-2; 9 bases match TRBD2. CDR1 and CDR2 from the germline V gene are SNHLY and FYNNEI. V lost 7 bases and J lost 1; bases outside the gene matches: 16. The CDR3 sequence is 19 residues long. The CDR3 reads CASIPPAGGPIGNTGELFF. The DNA for the CDR3 is TGTGCCAGCATTCCTCCGGCGGGAGGGCCGATAGGGAACACCGGGGAGCTGTTTTTT.

This rearrangement joins TRBV12-3 or TRBV12-4 to TRBJ2-5, with TRBD2 matching over 7 bases. The CDR3 consists of 11 residues. The V segment lost 6 bases and the J segment 10 bases; nucleotides outside the gene matches: 5. DNA for the CDR3: TGTGCCAGCAGGGGGCGGGACTACCAGTACTTC. This sequence encodes CASRGRDYQYF.

The J gene is TRBJ1-5, the V gene TRBV24-1, with a tentative D call TRBD1 (5 bases). V was pared by 3 bases and J by 1 base, with 18 bases between. Germline V gene sequence: CDR1 KGHDR, CDR2 SFDVKD. This CDR3 is 18 amino acids long. The DNA for the CDR3 is TGTGCCACCAGTGATGACGACAGAGGAGTAGGAAGCAATCAGCCCCAGCATTTT. Its translation is CATSDDDRGVGSNQPQHF.

This clonotype was counted ten times or more. The chain combines TRBV7-2 with TRBJ1-2; D is perhaps TRBD1 (6 bases). The germline V gene has CDR1 SGHTA and CDR2 FQGNSA. V shed 1 base and J shed 0 bases, with 6 bases lying between them. CDR3 length equals 14 residues. The CDR3 sequence is CASSLEGANYGYTF. Here the CDR3 DNA reads TGTGCCAGCAGCTTAGAGGGGGCTAACTATGGCTACACCTTC. Filled out from reference TRBV7-2 and TRBJ1-2, the complete variable domain reads GAGVSQSPSNKVTEKGKDVELRCDPISGHTALYWYRQSLGQGLEFLIYFQGNSAPDKSGLPSDRFSAERTGGSVSTLTIQRTQQEDSAVYLCASSLEGANYGYTFGSGTRLTVV.

The rearrangement uses TRBV7-6 and TRBJ2-2; 10 bases match TRBD2. V lost 5 bases to trimming and J lost 4 bases; unmatched junction nucleotides: 7. Germline V gene lookup returns CDR1 SGHVS and CDR2 FNYEAQ. CDR3 length: 16 residues. The chain's CDR3 is CASSRASGRATGELFF. The CDR3 nucleotides are TGTGCCAGCAGCCGAGCGAGCGGGAGGGCCACCGGGGAGCTGTTTTTT.

This clonotype was detected a few times. The rearrangement joins TRBV6-5 to TRBJ2-3, with 8 bases fitting TRBD2. Germline CDR1 is MNHEY and CDR2 is SVGAGI. Trimming took 4 bases from V and 4 from J; bases not matched to a gene: 16. This CDR3 is built from 18 residues. As DNA, the CDR3 is TGTGCCAGCAGTTTGTATCCCTCGGCGGGAGGACGGGCAGATACGCAGTATTTT. It is translated as CASSLYPSAGGRADTQYF.

The J gene is TRBJ2-7, the V gene TRBV7-9; possibly TRBD1 or TRBD2 for D (5 bases each). V was shortened by 5 bases and J by 7 bases, with 18 bases between the two germline ends. The germline V gene has CDR1 SEHNR and CDR2 FQNEAQ (reference sequence). The CDR3 totals 14 residues. CDR3 DNA: TGTGCCAGCAGCATGCCGGGACCACGGTATGAGCAGTACTTC. Amino acids: CASSMPGPRYEQYF.

This clonotype was recorded at least ten times. In nucleotides, the CDR3 is TGTGCCAGCAGCCTGAGCGGTAACACCGGGGAGCTGTTTTTT. This gives the protein CASSLSGNTGELFF. The chain recombines TRBV7-9 with TRBJ2-2; D may be TRBD2 (5 bases). Looked up from germline, CDR1 is SEHNR and CDR2 is FQNEAQ (reference sequence). The CDR3 runs to 14 residues. V was pared by 5 bases and J by 2 bases, with 9 bases between.

A word on this clonotype: The junction shows a germline mismatch at one end, possibly a read error. The chain has TRBV7-9 and TRBJ2-2; 8 bases map to TRBD1. CDR3 length: 15 amino acids. The germline V gene encodes CDR1 SEHNR and CDR2 FQNEAQ (reference sequence). The chain's CDR3 is CASSSRDRIAGELLF. The DNA of the CDR3 is TGTGCCAGCAGCTCCAGGGACAGGATAGCCGGGGAGCTGCTTTTT.

This clonotype was detected a few times. The chain carries TRBV4-1 and TRBJ1-5; TRBD1 aligns across 12 bases. V was clipped by 2 bases and J by 10 bases; unmatched bases: 12. This CDR3 has 17 amino acids. The germline gives CDR1 MGHRA, CDR2 YSYEKL. In DNA form, the CDR3 reads TGCGCCAGCAGCCAACTGTCATCCGGGACAGGGGGCAAACCCCAGCATTTT. Translation gives CASSQLSSGTGGKPQHF.

There are many counts of this clonotype. The chain joins TRBV20-1 to TRBJ1-1, with D perhaps matching TRBD1 (6 bases). The CDR3 covers 13 residues. The germline V and J ends were trimmed by 5 bases and 1 base, with 11 bases remaining between them. Germline V gives CDR1 DFQATT, CDR2 SNEGSKA (reference sequence). The CDR3 DNA follows: TGCAGTGCTGAGACAGGTCGGAACACTGAAGCTTTCTTT. This gives the protein CSAETGRNTEAFF.

This clonotype has only a few counts. The CDR3 region is CSLFGRPGEAFF. For the CDR3, the DNA is TGCAGTTTATTTGGGAGGCCAGGTGAAGCTTTCTTT. This chain links TRBV20-1 with TRBJ1-1; no firm D call. This CDR3 is 12 amino acids long. Germline lookup yields CDR1 DFQATT and CDR2 SNEGSKA (reference sequence). Trimming removed 8 bases at V and 7 bases at J, with 17 bases between.

V gene TRBV20-1 combines with J gene TRBJ1-5; 9 bases line up with TRBD1. CDR1 is DFQATT and CDR2 is SNEGSKA in the germline V gene (reference sequence). The CDR3 is 15 residues long. Trimming cost V 3 bases and J 7 bases; bases outside gene matches: 10. CDR3 sequence: CSASTGGLDNQPQHF. DNA for the CDR3: TGCAGTGCTAGTACAGGGGGCTTGGACAACCAGCCCCAGCATTTT.

The table lists this clonotype with many counts. The chain recombines TRBV11-3 with TRBJ1-2, with D possibly TRBD1 on 6 matching bases. Germline V gene lookup returns CDR1 SGHNT and CDR2 YENEEA. The germline V and J ends were trimmed by 5 bases and 7 bases, with 20 bases remaining between them. CDR3 length: 15 residues. CDR3 in amino acids: CASSTLNARGGGYTF. The DNA for the CDR3 is TGTGCCAGCAGCACACTGAACGCCAGGGGAGGTGGCTACACCTTC.

The chain is built from TRBV6-6 and TRBJ2-6; a weak D match, TRBD2 (6 bases). V dropped 4 bases and J dropped 4 bases, with 8 bases sitting between them. CDR1 and CDR2 from the germline V gene are MNHNY and SVGAGI (reference sequence). The CDR3 covers 14 residues. The CDR3: CASSFAGGANVLTF. As DNA, the CDR3 is TGTGCCAGCAGTTTTGCGGGAGGGGCCAACGTCCTGACTTTC.

The chain joins TRBV24-1 to TRBJ2-3; 8 bases line up with TRBD1. CDR3 length: 16 residues. V shed 3 bases and J 4 bases; nucleotides not matched to a gene: 8. Germline CDR1 KGHDR, CDR2 SFDVKD. The CDR3 reads CATSDMTGVSPDTQYF. CDR3 in DNA: TGTGCCACCAGTGATATGACAGGGGTTTCCCCAGATACGCAGTATTTT.

The chain is built from TRBV16 and TRBJ1-4; 7 bases are shared with TRBD1. This CDR3 spans 15 amino acids. CDR1 and CDR2 from the germline V gene are KGHSY and FQNENV. The ends lost 1 base at V and 4 bases at J; junction bases unmatched: 3. CDR3 protein: CASSQWTGDNEKLFF. The CDR3 nucleotides read TGTGCCAGCAGCCAATGGACAGGTGATAATGAAAAACTGTTTTTT.

This clonotype has a count of ten or more. The chain joins TRBV19 to TRBJ2-1, with 9 bases that match TRBD2. The CDR3 consists of 14 residues. J was trimmed by 4 bases and V by 3 bases; bases with no gene match: 1. Per germline, CDR1 LNHDA and CDR2 SQIVND (reference sequence). CDR3 region: CASSMAGGYNEQFF. DNA of the CDR3: TGTGCCAGTAGTATGGCGGGAGGGTACAATGAGCAGTTCTTC.

This clonotype was seen at least ten times. The chain's CDR3 is CASSLPVGQETQYF. In nucleotides, the CDR3 is TGTGCCAGCAGCCTGCCGGTAGGGCAAGAGACCCAGTACTTC. The chain joins TRBV11-1 to TRBJ2-5, with D uncertain. Germline V gene sequence: CDR1 SGHAT, CDR2 FQDESV (reference sequence). The CDR3 is 14 amino acids. The V and J ends lost 5 bases and 2 bases respectively, with 12 bases between them.

Of note for this clonotype: This may be a read error, as it is one base from a much larger clone. This chain links TRBV20-1 with TRBJ2-2; 11 bases match TRBD2. The germline V gene has CDR1 DFQATT and CDR2 SNEGSKA (reference sequence). Trimming removed 1 base from V and 3 bases from J; junction bases left unmatched: 1. CDR3 size: 15 residues. DNA of the CDR3: TGCAGTGCTAGAGGTAGCGGGAGGGACACCGGGGAGCTGTTTTTT. Protein product: CSARGSGRDTGELFF.

The table lists this clonotype with a few counts. The CDR3 DNA is TGCAGTGCTAGAGATCCCTCTTCGCTAGCCTACGAGCAGTACTTC. Translation gives CSARDPSSLAYEQYF. The rearrangement uses TRBV20-1 and TRBJ2-7; no definite D call. The CDR3 consists of 15 residues. Trimming cost V 0 bases and J 2 bases, with 14 bases left between them. From germline, CDR1 is DFQATT and CDR2 SNEGSKA (reference sequence).

This chain uses TRBV2 with TRBJ1-3; weak D call: TRBD1 (6 bases). The V gene's germline CDR1 is SNHLY and CDR2 FYNNEI. V was pared by 5 bases and J by 7 bases, with 9 bases between. The CDR3 has 12 amino acids. The CDR3 protein is CASSPDSNTIYF. CDR3 DNA sequence: TGTGCCAGCAGTCCGGACAGTAACACCATATATTTT.

The rearrangement uses TRBV2 and TRBJ2-3, with TRBD2 as a possible D gene (6 bases). CDR1 is SNHLY and CDR2 is FYNNEI in the germline V gene. This CDR3 is built from 16 residues. The V end lost 6 bases, the J end lost 0 bases, and 16 bases lay between the germline ends. The DNA of the CDR3 is TGTGCCAGCAGAGCGGACTACCTCGCTAGCACAGATACGCAGTATTTT. Translating gives CASRADYLASTDTQYF.

This clonotype was picked up many times. V is TRBV6-1 and J is TRBJ1-2; TRBD1 matches at 7 bases. Germline V gives CDR1 MNHNS, CDR2 SASEGT. V dropped 11 bases and J dropped 3; count of bases not matched to a gene: 6. The CDR3 contains 12 residues. The CDR3 here is CAARGQYYGYTF. The CDR3 nucleotides are TGTGCCGCCAGGGGACAGTACTATGGCTACACCTTC.

This clonotype was seen at least ten times. This chain links TRBV29-1 with TRBJ2-7; possible D gene TRBD2, 6 bases. The CDR3 runs to 14 residues. V was pared by 3 bases and J by 2 bases, with 14 bases between. Germline V CDR1 and CDR2: SQVTM, ANQGSEA. The CDR3 bases are TGCAGCGTTGATGGAGGGGAACGGGCCTACGAGCAGTACTTC. It yields the protein CSVDGGERAYEQYF.

This clonotype was counted ten times or more. The chain carries TRBV5-5 and TRBJ1-2; D gene uncertain. The CDR3 has 14 residues. Germline V gene data show CDR1 as SGHKS and CDR2 as YYEKEE (reference sequence). Trimming took 3 bases from V and 0 from J, leaving 9 bases between them. The CDR3 here is CASSWGWTNYGYTF. DNA of the CDR3: TGTGCCAGCAGCTGGGGATGGACTAACTATGGCTACACCTTC.

The V gene is TRBV15, the J gene TRBJ2-5; D remains ambiguous. V was cut by 1 base and J by 5 bases, with 17 bases left in between. Germline-derived CDR1 and CDR2 are LNHNV and YYDKDF (reference sequence). This CDR3 has 16 amino acids. The CDR3 region is CATSRGTVSYEETQYF. The CDR3 nucleotides are TGTGCCACCAGCAGAGGGACGGTCTCCTACGAGGAGACCCAGTACTTC.